The rows below give T cell receptor beta chains drawn from one sample of a study of T cell responses to AZD1222 COVID-19 vaccine. The data were produced by immunoSEQ multiplex PCR, yet TCRdb's version contains in-frame clones alone and is incomplete. The data hold some 150,000 clones, with 92% observed a single time. Sequenced material: peripheral blood, taken on day 0 of MenACWY control vaccination. These receptors all come from an adult in good health. CDR3s include the opening cysteine and the closing phenylalanine or tryptophan. A D gene is named only where the DNA matches it firmly. The listing skips clone size in some rows; elsewhere it reads once, few, many or a size class.

V gene	J gene	D gene	clone size	CDR3 DNA	CDR3 protein
TRBV10-3	TRBJ2-3	TRBD2	NA	TGTGCCTATGGGGCGGGAGCAGATACGCAGTATTTT	CAYGAGADTQYF
TRBV5-1	TRBJ2-1	TRBD1	NA	TGCGCCAGCACCCCGGGACAGCCCTACAATGAGCAGTTCTTC	CASTPGQPYNEQFF
TRBV4-1	TRBJ2-1	NA	NA	TGCGCCAGCAGGGGGGGGCAGGGGGCAAACTACAATGAGCAGTTCTTC	CASRGGQGANYNEQFF
TRBV3-1/TRBV3-2	TRBJ2-3	NA	NA	TGTGCCAGCAGCCATCCATCCAAGCAGTACACCGTAACGGATGCAGATACGCAGTATTTT	CASSHPSKQYTVTDADTQYF
TRBV30	TRBJ1-1	NA	NA	TGTGCCTGGAGCTGGGCAGCTGAAGCTTTCTTT	CAWSWAAEAFF
TRBV10-1	TRBJ2-1	TRBD2	few	TGCGCCAGCAGTGCCGTAGCGGGCCAAGGGTTCAATGAGCAGTTCTTC	CASSAVAGQGFNEQFF
TRBV29-1	TRBJ2-1	NA	NA	TGCAGCGTTGCTAGAAATAGGGAGCAGTTCTTC	CSVARNREQFF
TRBV5-4	TRBJ2-7	TRBD1	NA	TGTGCCAGCAGCTCTAAGGTCACAGGGGTTGGCGAGCAGTACTTC	CASSSKVTGVGEQYF
TRBV6-2/TRBV6-3	TRBJ1-2	NA	NA	TGTGCCAGCAGTTACAGTTCCACGGACCCCTATGGCTACACCTTC	CASSYSSTDPYGYTF
TRBV7-2	TRBJ1-3	NA	NA	TGTGCCAGCAGCTCCCAGACCGGAAACACCATATATTTT	CASSSQTGNTIYF
TRBV10-1	TRBJ1-5	NA	NA	TGCGCCAGCAGTCACCGGGACACCGGAAGCAATCAGCCCCAGCATTTT	CASSHRDTGSNQPQHF
TRBV7-2	TRBJ2-7	TRBD1	NA	TGTGCCAGCACCTCGCCTATTGACAGGGGTGGGCAGTACTTC	CASTSPIDRGGQYF
TRBV6-5	TRBJ1-1	NA	NA	TGTGCCAGCAGCCTGTCCGTGAACACTGAAGCTTTCTTT	CASSLSVNTEAFF
TRBV10-3	TRBJ1-1	NA	NA	TGTGCCATCAGTGAGACCGGAACGGGGAACACTGAAGCTTTCTTT	CAISETGTGNTEAFF
TRBV5-4	TRBJ2-7	NA	NA	TGTGCCAGCAGCTTTGGGGGCGCGACACCCCACGAGCAGTACTTC	CASSFGGATPHEQYF
TRBV11-2	TRBJ1-1	NA	once	TGTGCCAGCAGCATAGCAGGGTCTTGGAGGAACACTGAAGCTTTCTTT	CASSIAGSWRNTEAFF
TRBV4-2	TRBJ2-2	TRBD2	NA	TGTGCCAGCAGCCAACCCGGGACTAGCGGAGTCAACACCGGGGAGCTGTTTTTT	CASSQPGTSGVNTGELFF
TRBV4-2	TRBJ1-5	TRBD1	NA	TGTGCCAGCAGCCAAAACCGGGACAGCCCGAGTCAGCCCCAGCATTTT	CASSQNRDSPSQPQHF
TRBV28	TRBJ1-1	NA	NA	TGTGCCAGCAGTTTATACCACACTGAAGCTTTCTTT	CASSLYHTEAFF
TRBV9	TRBJ1-3	NA	NA	TGTGCCAGCAGCGTAGCTAACAGGGGAAACACCATATATTTT	CASSVANRGNTIYF
TRBV19	TRBJ1-1	TRBD1	NA	TGTGCCAGTAATCAGGGGGCTGGGAACACTGAAGCTTTCTTT	CASNQGAGNTEAFF
TRBV5-6	TRBJ1-2	NA	NA	TGTGCCAGCAGCTTACAGATCTATGGCTACACCTTC	CASSLQIYGYTF
TRBV7-9	TRBJ2-7	NA	NA	TGTGCCAGCGAGTGGGGCCCAATCTACGAGCAGTACTTC	CASEWGPIYEQYF
TRBV3-1/TRBV3-2	TRBJ1-1	NA	NA	TGTGCCAGCAGCCAAGTTGAGAGGGGTGGTGCTTTCTTT	CASSQVERGGAFF
TRBV27	TRBJ1-5	NA	NA	TGTGCCAGCAGTTTTAGGTCGCAGGGCGGGAATCAGCCCCAGCATTTT	CASSFRSQGGNQPQHF
TRBV30	TRBJ1-6	NA	NA	TGTGCCTGGGCTACAGGGCGCGGGCATTCACCCCTCCACTTT	CAWATGRGHSPLHF
TRBV6-4	TRBJ1-1	NA	NA	TGTGCCAGCAGTGAGCGCGGGAACACTGAAGCTTTCTTT	CASSERGNTEAFF
TRBV4-2	TRBJ1-2	NA	NA	TGTGCCAGCAGCCAAGATAAAGAGGGTTGGTATGGCTACACCTTC	CASSQDKEGWYGYTF
TRBV19	TRBJ2-7	TRBD1	NA	TGTGCCAGTAGTTTTCAGGGGGCCGCGGGCTACGAGCAGTACTTC	CASSFQGAAGYEQYF
TRBV6-6	TRBJ2-7	NA	NA	TGTGCCAGCAGTTACACGGATTCCTACGAGCAGTACTTC	CASSYTDSYEQYF
TRBV11-3	TRBJ2-1	NA	NA	TGTGCCAGCAGCTTATTTTCATCCGGATACAATGAGCAGTTCTTC	CASSLFSSGYNEQFF
TRBV19	TRBJ1-4	NA	NA	TGTGCCAGTAGTGAACATGGACCAGGAAATAATGAAAAACTGTTTTTT	CASSEHGPGNNEKLFF
TRBV5-6	TRBJ2-1	NA	NA	TGTGCCAGCACTCTGAGCAGCGGCTACAATGAGCAGTTCTTC	CASTLSSGYNEQFF
TRBV18	TRBJ1-6	NA	NA	TGTGCCAGCTCCCGAACATCGGGGCGGGAAAATTCACCCCTCCACTTT	CASSRTSGRENSPLHF
TRBV9	TRBJ2-1	TRBD1	NA	TGTGCCAGCAGCTTCAACAGACAGGGCAATGAGCAGTTCTTC	CASSFNRQGNEQFF
TRBV27	TRBJ1-5	NA	NA	TGTGCCAGCAGTTTATCCAACAATTTCCAGCCCCAGCATTTT	CASSLSNNFQPQHF
TRBV18	TRBJ1-2	NA	NA	TGTGCCAGCTCACCACCGGGGGGGGCAGCTGGCTACACCTTC	CASSPPGGAAGYTF
TRBV19	TRBJ1-2	NA	NA	TGTGCCAGTAGCCCTGCCCAGGGACCAGCGGACTTC	CASSPAQGPADF
TRBV11-3	TRBJ2-1	TRBD2	NA	TGTGCCAGCAGCGGAAATCAGCGGGAGTCCAATGAGCAGTTCTTC	CASSGNQRESNEQFF
TRBV30	TRBJ2-7	TRBD1	NA	TGTGCCTGGGGCCAGGACAGGGTCTACGAGCAGTACTTC	CAWGQDRVYEQYF
TRBV28	TRBJ1-4	TRBD1	NA	TGTGCCAGCAGTCCGAGGGACAGTTCAAATGAAAAACTGTTTTTT	CASSPRDSSNEKLFF
TRBV7-2	TRBJ2-2	TRBD2	NA	TGTGCCAGCAGCCTAGGACTAGCGGGAGTCACCGGGGAGCTGTTTTTT	CASSLGLAGVTGELFF
TRBV6-1	TRBJ2-5	TRBD1	once	TGTGCCAGCAGTGTTAACAGCGGACAGGGGCAAGAGACCCAGTACTTC	CASSVNSGQGQETQYF
TRBV29-1	TRBJ2-1	NA	NA	TGCAGCGCCAACAGGGTCTCGGATGAGCAGTTCTTC	CSANRVSDEQFF
TRBV5-1	TRBJ2-1	TRBD2	NA	TGCGCCAGCGGCTCGGCCGTCCTAGCGGGAGGCTCCTACAATGAGCAGTTCTTC	CASGSAVLAGGSYNEQFF
TRBV19	TRBJ2-7	NA	NA	TGTGCCAGTACCCACTCGGGCCGGTTTGAGCAGTACTTC	CASTHSGRFEQYF
TRBV28	TRBJ1-2	NA	NA	TGTGCCAGCAAGCTGGGTGGCTACACCTTC	CASKLGGYTF
TRBV7-9	TRBJ2-7	TRBD1	few	TGTGCCAGCAGGGGACAGGACTACGAGCAGTACTTC	CASRGQDYEQYF
TRBV27	TRBJ1-2	TRBD1	NA	TGTGCCAGCAGCGTGACAGGGGTTGGCTACACCTTC	CASSVTGVGYTF
TRBV19	TRBJ1-2	NA	once	TGTGCCAGTAGTATAGACCGGGACACCGCATACACCTTC	CASSIDRDTAYTF
TRBV11-2	TRBJ1-2	NA	NA	TGTGCCAGCAGCTTAGCTCACCTCAACTATGGCTACACCTTC	CASSLAHLNYGYTF
TRBV4-1	TRBJ2-1	NA	NA	TGCGCCAGCAGCCACCTCCGGGGTCCCCCAAACAATGAGCAGTTCTTC	CASSHLRGPPNNEQFF
TRBV27	TRBJ2-1	NA	NA	TGTGCCAGCAGATCGGACAAGTCCTCCTACAATGAGCAGTTCTTC	CASRSDKSSYNEQFF